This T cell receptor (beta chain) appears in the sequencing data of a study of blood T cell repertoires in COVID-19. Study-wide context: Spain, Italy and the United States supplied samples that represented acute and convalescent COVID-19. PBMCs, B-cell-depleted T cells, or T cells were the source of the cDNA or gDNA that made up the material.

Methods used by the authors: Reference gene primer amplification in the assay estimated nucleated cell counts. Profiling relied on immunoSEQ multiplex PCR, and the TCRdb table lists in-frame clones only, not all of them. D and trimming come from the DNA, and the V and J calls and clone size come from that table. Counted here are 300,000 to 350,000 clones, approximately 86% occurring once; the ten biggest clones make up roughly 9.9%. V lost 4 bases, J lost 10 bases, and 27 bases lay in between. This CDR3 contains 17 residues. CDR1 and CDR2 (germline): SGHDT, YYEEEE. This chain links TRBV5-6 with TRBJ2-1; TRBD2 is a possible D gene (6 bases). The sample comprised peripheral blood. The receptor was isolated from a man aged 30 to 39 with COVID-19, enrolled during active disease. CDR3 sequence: CASSLKSRDWPSVEQFF. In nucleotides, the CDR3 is TGTGCCAGCAGCCTAAAAAGCCGGGACTGGCCGTCGGTAGAGCAGTTCTTC.